This T cell receptor (beta chain) was identified during a study of cytomegalovirus exposure and HLA in healthy donors. Profiled with immunoSEQ multiplex PCR; TCRdb holds only in-frame clones, not every one. The repertoire includes more than 150,000 clones, about 80% of them detected once, and about 3% sits in the top ten. Trimming took 6 bases from V and 5 from J; bases not matched to a gene: 12. The CDR3 loop spans 17 amino acids. This chain connects TRBV23-1 to TRBJ1-4; 10 nucleotides match TRBD1. TRBV23-1 is known as an ORF, though its function is uncertain. Sequenced: PBMCs. This receptor was obtained from a woman in her late teens or twenties in good health and CMV-seropositive. The CDR3, as DNA: TGCGCCAGCAGCCCCCGGGACAGGGGCTTTCGGAATGAAAAACTGTTTTTT. This encodes CASSPRDRGFRNEKLFF.